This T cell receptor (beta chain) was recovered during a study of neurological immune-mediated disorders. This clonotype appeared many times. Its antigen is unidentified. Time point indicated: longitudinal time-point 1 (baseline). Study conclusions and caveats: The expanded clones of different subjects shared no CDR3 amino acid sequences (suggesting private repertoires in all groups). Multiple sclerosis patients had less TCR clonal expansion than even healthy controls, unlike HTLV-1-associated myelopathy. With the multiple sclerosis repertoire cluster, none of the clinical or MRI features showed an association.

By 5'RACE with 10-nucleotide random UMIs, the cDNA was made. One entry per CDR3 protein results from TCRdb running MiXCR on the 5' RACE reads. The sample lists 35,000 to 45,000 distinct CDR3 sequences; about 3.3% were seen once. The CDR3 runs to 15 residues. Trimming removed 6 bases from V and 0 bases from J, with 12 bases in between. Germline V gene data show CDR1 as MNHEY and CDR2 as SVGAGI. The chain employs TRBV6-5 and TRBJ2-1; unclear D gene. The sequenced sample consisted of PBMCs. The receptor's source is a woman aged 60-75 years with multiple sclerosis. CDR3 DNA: TGTGCCAGCAGCACCGACGGGTCCTCCTACAATGAGCAGTTCTTC. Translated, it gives CASSTDGSSYNEQFF.